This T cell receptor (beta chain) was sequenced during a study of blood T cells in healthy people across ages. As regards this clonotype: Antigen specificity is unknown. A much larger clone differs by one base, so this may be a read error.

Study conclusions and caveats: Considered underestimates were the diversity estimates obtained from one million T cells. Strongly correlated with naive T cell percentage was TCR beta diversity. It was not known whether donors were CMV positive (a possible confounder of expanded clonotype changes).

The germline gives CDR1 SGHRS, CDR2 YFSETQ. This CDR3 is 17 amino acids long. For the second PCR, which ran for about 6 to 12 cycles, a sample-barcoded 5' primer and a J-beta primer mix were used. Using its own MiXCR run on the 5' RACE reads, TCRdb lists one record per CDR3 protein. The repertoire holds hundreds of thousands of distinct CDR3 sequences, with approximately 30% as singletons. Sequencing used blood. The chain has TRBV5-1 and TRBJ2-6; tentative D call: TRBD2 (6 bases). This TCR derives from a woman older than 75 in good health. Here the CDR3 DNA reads TGCGCCAGCTCCGAACATCGCGGGGTTTCTGGGGCCAACGTCCTGCCTTTC. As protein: CASSEHRGVSGANVLPF.